This entry lists 5 T cell receptor beta chains sequenced from one sample in a study of cytomegalovirus exposure and HLA in healthy donors. The PCR employed 60 Vbeta primers together with 13 Jbeta primers. The repertoire was sequenced with immunoSEQ multiplex PCR; TCRdb's copy has only in-frame clones and lacks some. Of fewer than 100,000 clones listed, about 74% were seen once; the top ten hold 7.7%. Specimen: PBMCs. The receptor source for this set is a female donor in good health and CMV-seronegative.

J is TRBJ1-1 and V is TRBV4-3, with TRBD1 identical over 9 bases. This CDR3 spans 17 amino acids. The J segment lost 3 bases and the V segment lost 1 base, leaving 9 bases of the junction unmatched. From germline, CDR1 is LGHNA and CDR2 YSLEER. CDR3 loop: CASSQGTGEGLDTEAFF. As DNA, the CDR3 is TGCGCCAGCAGCCAAGGGACAGGGGAAGGGTTAGACACTGAAGCTTTCTTT.

The CDR3, as DNA: TGTGCCAGCAGTTTGGCAGGGGCCAACGAGCAGTACTTC. This gives the protein CASSLAGANEQYF. V and J are TRBV28 and TRBJ2-5, with a tentative D call TRBD1 (6 bases). The J call is uncertain, as TRBJ2-7 better fits the DNA end. This CDR3 is 13 amino acids long. Per the germline V gene, CDR1 is MDHEN and CDR2 is SYDVKM.

This rearrangement joins TRBV28 to TRBJ1-5; 7 bases are shared with TRBD1. Germline trimming cut 6 bases from V and 5 bases from J; bases unmatched to any gene: 7. CDR3 length: 14 residues. Germline V gene lookup returns CDR1 MDHEN and CDR2 SYDVKM. This chain's CDR3 is CASSIRQGHQPQHF. CDR3 nucleotide sequence: TGTGCCAGCAGCATTAGACAGGGTCATCAGCCCCAGCATTTT.

The CDR3 sequence is CASSDSGAPNEKLFF. Here the CDR3 DNA reads TGTGCCAGCAGTGACTCAGGGGCCCCTAATGAAAAACTGTTTTTT. This rearrangement joins TRBV6-4 to TRBJ1-4; tentatively, D is TRBD1 (5 bases). Germline CDR1 MRHNA, CDR2 SNTAGT. V lost 0 bases and J lost 3, with 8 bases in between. CDR3 length: 15 residues.

The chain couples TRBV4-1 to TRBJ1-2; D gene unclear. CDR3 length equals 14 residues. The germline gives CDR1 MGHRA, CDR2 YSYEKL. The ends were cut back, 0 bases at V and 4 bases at J, with 9 bases in the middle. The CDR3 sequence: CASSQDRPGYGYTF. Written as DNA, the CDR3 is TGCGCCAGCAGCCAAGATAGGCCGGGCTATGGCTACACCTTC.